This TCR beta chain was obtained from a study of blood T cell repertoires in COVID-19. Overall study: Samples taken during acute and convalescent COVID-19 were collected in the United States, Italy and Spain.

Seattle's enrolled individuals joined amid active infection and were then monitored longitudinally. TCRdb's copy holds only in-frame clones and misses some; the assay was immunoSEQ multiplex PCR. The sample yields about 18,000 clones, 70% to 85% seen once. The CDR3 is made up of 20 amino acids. The V gene's germline CDR1 is SGHNT and CDR2 YENEEA. V was shortened by 3 bases and J by 0 bases, with 26 bases between the two germline ends. The source is a man in his sixties or seventies with COVID-19, enrolled during active disease. Material: peripheral blood. The chain is built from TRBV11-3 and TRBJ1-2, with a weak D call TRBD1 (6 bases). The CDR3 loop reads CASSLGPTGQGSPANYGYTF. The CDR3 DNA follows: TGTGCCAGCAGCTTGGGGCCGACCGGGCAGGGGTCCCCAGCTAACTATGGCTACACCTTC.